These 8 T cell receptor beta chains share one sample of origin, sequenced in a study of patients and donors after allogeneic stem cell transplantation. TCRdb ran MiXCR on the RT-PCR reads and lists one entry per CDR3 protein. The data contain about 110,000 distinct CDR3 sequences, approximately 35% of them singletons. Sequencing was carried out using blood, either unsorted or a sorted T cell fraction (not recorded which). These receptors came from a human donor who was either an allogeneic HSCT recipient or a stem cell or donor lymphocyte infusion donor (not recorded which). It is not recorded whose cells these are; they may come from a transplant donor.

The rearrangement uses TRBV28 and TRBJ2-3, with D perhaps TRBD2 (5 bases). The CDR3 loop spans 15 amino acids. CDR1 is MDHEN, CDR2 SYDVKM, per germline. The V end lost 2 bases, the J end lost 2 bases, and 11 bases lay between the germline ends. CDR3 amino acids: CASSLNPGFTDTQYF. The CDR3, as DNA: TGTGCCAGCAGTTTAAACCCGGGATTCACAGATACGCAGTATTTT. The variable domain in full, completed from reference TRBV28 and TRBJ2-3, reads DVKVTQSSRYLVKRTGEKVFLECVQDMDHENMFWYRQDPGLGLRLIYFSYDVKMKEKGDIPEGYSVSREKKERFSLILESASTNQTSMYLCASSLNPGFTDTQYFGPGTRLTVL.

At least ten counts were recorded for this clonotype. The chain has TRBV20-1 and TRBJ1-2; D not certain. The CDR3 covers 12 residues. CDR1 and CDR2 (germline): DFQATT, SNEGSKA (reference sequence). Trimming left V 3 bases short and J 5 bases short, with 10 bases between. CDR3 nucleotides: TGCAGTGCTAGGAACCATTTATATGGCTACACCTTC. This gives the protein CSARNHLYGYTF.

This clonotype showed up just a few times. The rearrangement uses TRBV6-2 or TRBV6-3 and TRBJ2-1, with TRBD1 matching over 7 bases. There are 15 residues in the CDR3. Looked up from germline, CDR1 is MNHEY and CDR2 is SVGEGT. V trimming: 0 bases; J trimming: 9 bases; junction bases outside the gene matches: 8. The CDR3 DNA follows: TGTGCCAGCAGTTACTCGTCAAGGGGGCATGGTGAGCAGTTCTTC. Its translation is CASSYSSRGHGEQFF.

This clonotype was picked up a small number of times. V is TRBV20-1 and J is TRBJ1-4; perhaps TRBD1 as D (5 bases). The V gene's germline CDR1 is DFQATT and CDR2 SNEGSKA (reference sequence). The length of the CDR3 is 12 residues. Trimming removed 5 bases from V and 7 bases from J, with 11 bases in between. The CDR3 region has the DNA TGCAGTGCTGCTCAGGGAACTGAAAAACTGTTTTTT. Its protein is CSAAQGTEKLFF.

This clonotype occurred many times. The chain recombines TRBV6-5 with TRBJ1-5, with 10 bases that match TRBD1. Germline CDR1 reads MNHEY; CDR2 reads SVGAGI. Trimming cost V 6 bases and J 7 bases; bases outside gene matches: 9. The CDR3 loop spans 15 amino acids. This chain's CDR3 is CASSRGTGDLQPQHF. For the CDR3, the DNA is TGTGCCAGCAGCCGCGGGACAGGGGATCTCCAGCCCCAGCATTTT.

The CDR3 protein is CASSLAAVAGEQFF. CDR3 DNA: TGCGCCAGCAGCTTGGCGGCGGTCGCTGGGGAGCAGTTCTTC. The chain combines TRBV5-1 with TRBJ2-1; D is ambiguous. Germline CDR1 reads SGHRS; CDR2 reads YFSETQ. The CDR3 is made up of 14 amino acids. V shed 0 bases and J shed 10 bases, with 14 bases lying between them. Supplemented by reference TRBV5-1 and TRBJ2-1, the full variable domain reads KAGVTQTPRYLIKTRGQQVTLSCSPISGHRSVSWYQQTPGQGLQFLFEYFSETQRNKGNFPGRFSGRQFSNSRSEMNVSTLELGDSALYLCASSLAAVAGEQFFGPGTRLTVL.

This clonotype was picked up a small number of times. The rearrangement uses TRBV20-1 and TRBJ1-4; no reliable D call. V lost 3 bases and J lost 1, with 12 bases in between. CDR1 and CDR2 from the germline V gene are DFQATT and SNEGSKA (reference sequence). The CDR3 consists of 15 residues. CDR3 in amino acids: CSASLLMLTNEKLFF. In DNA form, the CDR3 reads TGCAGTGCTAGCCTTCTGATGCTAACTAATGAAAAACTGTTTTTT.

This chain uses TRBV6-2 or TRBV6-3 with TRBJ1-5; a possible D gene is TRBD1 (5 bases). CDR1 is MNHEY, CDR2 SVGEGT, per germline. V dropped 1 base and J dropped 7 bases, with 17 bases sitting between them. There are 16 residues in the CDR3. CDR3 loop: CASSYYSDSRRQPQHF. CDR3 DNA: TGTGCCAGCAGTTACTATTCCGACAGTCGTAGGCAGCCCCAGCATTTT.